The entry below gives a single TCR beta chain sequence along with its context. Germline CDR1 WSHSY, CDR2 SAAADI. The CDR3 loop spans 13 amino acids. V shed 8 bases and J 2 bases; nucleotides not matched to a gene: 2. The data are from a study of T cell responses to AZD1222 COVID-19 vaccine. Sequenced by immunoSEQ multiplex PCR; TCRdb stores in-frame clones only, minus some. Of around 100,000 clones listed, about 92% were seen once; the top ten hold roughly 1.1%. The starting material was peripheral blood, obtained on day 0 of AZD1222 vaccination. This clonotype was obtained from an adult in good health. This chain joins TRBV10-2 and TRBJ2-7; 11 bases match TRBD1. The CDR3 here is CASRDRGAYEQYF. For the CDR3, the DNA is TGCGCCAGCCGGGACAGGGGGGCCTACGAGCAGTACTTC.